These T cell receptor beta chains were read from a single sample in a study of cytomegalovirus exposure and HLA in healthy donors. Produced via immunoSEQ multiplex PCR; TCRdb's table is partial and in-frame only. This table holds about 130,000 clones, about three quarters found once. Sequencing was carried out using PBMCs. The receptors originated from a male donor in good health and CMV-seronegative. The CDR3 runs from the conserved cysteine through the conserved F or W. Fields, in order: CDR3 protein, CDR3 DNA, J gene, V gene, clone size, D gene. D genes are given only for firm matches. Clone size is stated in some rows and not others, as once, few, many or a class when expanded.

CDR3 protein: CASSLANSDTGELFF; CDR3 DNA: TGCGCCAGCAGCTTGGCAAATTCGGACACCGGGGAGCTGTTTTTT; J gene: TRBJ2-2; V gene: TRBV5-1; clone size: few; D gene: NA
CDR3 protein: CASVQGNTEAFF; CDR3 DNA: TGTGCCAGCGTACAGGGTAACACTGAAGCTTTCTTT; J gene: TRBJ1-1; V gene: TRBV18; clone size: NA; D gene: NA
CDR3 protein: CATSRSLAGGQNEQFF; CDR3 DNA: TGTGCCACCAGCAGATCCCTAGCGGGAGGCCAGAATGAGCAGTTCTTC; J gene: TRBJ2-1; V gene: TRBV15; clone size: NA; D gene: TRBD2
CDR3 protein: CASRRNYLRSGELFF; CDR3 DNA: TGTGCCAGCAGGAGAAACTACCTAAGGAGCGGGGAGCTGTTTTTT; J gene: TRBJ2-2; V gene: TRBV2; clone size: NA; D gene: NA
CDR3 protein: CASSLGRGNQPQHF; CDR3 DNA: TGTGCCAGCAGCTTAGGCAGGGGCAATCAGCCCCAGCATTTT; J gene: TRBJ1-5; V gene: TRBV7-2; clone size: NA; D gene: NA
CDR3 protein: CSVQGYTEAFF; CDR3 DNA: TGCAGCGTTCAGGGGTACACTGAAGCTTTCTTT; J gene: TRBJ1-1; V gene: TRBV29-1; clone size: NA; D gene: NA
CDR3 protein: CASSSTGPSGNTIYF; CDR3 DNA: TGTGCCAGCAGCTCTACAGGTCCATCTGGAAACACCATATATTTT; J gene: TRBJ1-3; V gene: TRBV7-3; clone size: NA; D gene: NA
CDR3 protein: CASSLGGGIQYF; CDR3 DNA: TGTGCCAGCAGCTTGGGGGGGGGCATTCAGTACTTC; J gene: TRBJ2-4; V gene: TRBV5-4; clone size: NA; D gene: TRBD2
CDR3 protein: CASGVRVYEQYF; CDR3 DNA: TGTGCTAGTGGGGTGAGGGTGTACGAGCAGTACTTC; J gene: TRBJ2-7; V gene: TRBV12-5; clone size: once; D gene: NA
CDR3 protein: CSSSLSGSKYF; CDR3 DNA: TGTTCCAGCAGCTTGTCCGGGAGCAAGTACTTC; J gene: TRBJ2-5; V gene: TRBV7-9; clone size: NA; D gene: NA
CDR3 protein: CASSEMERFYGYTF; CDR3 DNA: TGTGCCAGCAGTGAAATGGAGCGTTTCTATGGCTACACCTTC; J gene: TRBJ1-2; V gene: TRBV6-1; clone size: few; D gene: NA
CDR3 protein: CATSRTGAGETQYF; CDR3 DNA: TGTGCCACCAGCCGGACAGGGGCAGGGGAGACCCAGTACTTC; J gene: TRBJ2-5; V gene: TRBV15; clone size: once; D gene: TRBD1
CDR3 protein: CASSERRQTSGNTIYF; CDR3 DNA: TGTGCCAGCAGTGAAAGGAGGCAGACCTCTGGAAACACCATATATTTT; J gene: TRBJ1-3; V gene: TRBV2; clone size: NA; D gene: NA
CDR3 protein: CASSLEEGYNEQFF; CDR3 DNA: TGTGCCAGCAGCTTAGAGGAGGGCTACAATGAGCAGTTCTTC; J gene: TRBJ2-1; V gene: TRBV7-2; clone size: NA; D gene: NA
CDR3 protein: CASRVRETQYF; CDR3 DNA: TGTGCCAGCAGAGTCCGGGAGACCCAGTACTTC; J gene: TRBJ2-5; V gene: TRBV6-5; clone size: NA; D gene: NA
CDR3 protein: CASARKTGLIAKNIQYF; CDR3 DNA: TGTGCCAGCGCCCGCAAGACAGGTTTGATAGCCAAAAACATTCAGTACTTC; J gene: TRBJ2-4; V gene: TRBV11-2; clone size: NA; D gene: NA
CDR3 protein: CASSLGWGPPNTGELFF; CDR3 DNA: TGTGCCAGCAGCTTAGGGTGGGGGCCTCCTAACACCGGGGAGCTGTTTTTT; J gene: TRBJ2-2; V gene: TRBV11-3; clone size: once; D gene: NA
CDR3 protein: CASSVGGRGLSYEQYF; CDR3 DNA: TGTGCCAGCAGCGTCGGAGGTAGGGGACTCTCCTACGAGCAGTACTTC; J gene: TRBJ2-7; V gene: TRBV9; clone size: once; D gene: NA
CDR3 protein: CASSTNAGTVTDTQYF; CDR3 DNA: TGTGCCAGCAGCACCAACGCCGGGACAGTAACAGATACGCAGTATTTT; J gene: TRBJ2-3; V gene: TRBV9; clone size: NA; D gene: TRBD1
CDR3 protein: CASSLAVSGNTIYF; CDR3 DNA: TGTGCCAGCAGCCTAGCGGTCTCTGGAAACACCATATATTTT; J gene: TRBJ1-3; V gene: TRBV9; clone size: few; D gene: NA
CDR3 protein: CASSPGTSNQPQHF; CDR3 DNA: TGTGCCAGCTCACCAGGGACAAGCAATCAGCCCCAGCATTTT; J gene: TRBJ1-5; V gene: TRBV18; clone size: once; D gene: NA
CDR3 protein: CASRGGWNQPQHF; CDR3 DNA: TGTGCCAGCAGGGGGGGGTGGAATCAGCCCCAGCATTTT; J gene: TRBJ1-5; V gene: TRBV11-2; clone size: NA; D gene: NA
CDR3 protein: CASSPRTGGGYGYTF; CDR3 DNA: TGTGCCAGCAGCCCCCGGACAGGGGGCGGCTATGGCTACACCTTC; J gene: TRBJ1-2; V gene: TRBV9; clone size: NA; D gene: TRBD1
CDR3 protein: CASSVGVGDNQPQHF; CDR3 DNA: TGTGCCAGCAGCGTAGGGGTGGGAGACAATCAGCCCCAGCATTTT; J gene: TRBJ1-5; V gene: TRBV9; clone size: NA; D gene: NA
CDR3 protein: CASSSGQGSYEQYF; CDR3 DNA: TGTGCTAGCAGCTCGGGACAGGGCTCGTACGAGCAGTACTTC; J gene: TRBJ2-7; V gene: TRBV7-7; clone size: few; D gene: TRBD1
CDR3 protein: CASDIAPQTFGEQYF; CDR3 DNA: TGTGCCAGCGACATAGCGCCCCAGACCTTTGGCGAGCAGTACTTC; J gene: TRBJ2-7; V gene: TRBV11-2; clone size: NA; D gene: NA
CDR3 protein: CASTRVTGREQYF; CDR3 DNA: TGTGCCAGCACCAGAGTAACAGGGCGCGAGCAGTACTTC; J gene: TRBJ2-7; V gene: TRBV6-6; clone size: NA; D gene: NA
CDR3 protein: CASSPTGVPTEAFF; CDR3 DNA: TGTGCCAGCAGCCCGACAGGGGTGCCCACTGAAGCTTTCTTT; J gene: TRBJ1-1; V gene: TRBV5-4; clone size: NA; D gene: TRBD1
CDR3 protein: CASSSPEANQPQHF; CDR3 DNA: TGTGCCAGCAGCTCCCCGGAGGCTAATCAGCCCCAGCATTTT; J gene: TRBJ1-5; V gene: TRBV7-9; clone size: NA; D gene: NA
CDR3 protein: CASSQVPRGGVYEQYF; CDR3 DNA: TGCGCCAGCAGCCAAGTTCCGCGGGGGGGCGTCTACGAGCAGTACTTC; J gene: TRBJ2-7; V gene: TRBV4-1; clone size: NA; D gene: TRBD2
CDR3 protein: CASSLSTGKETQYF; CDR3 DNA: TGCGCCAGCAGCTTGAGTACAGGGAAAGAGACCCAGTACTTC; J gene: TRBJ2-5; V gene: TRBV5-1; clone size: NA; D gene: NA
CDR3 protein: CASPRYGDRGYEQYF; CDR3 DNA: TGTGCCAGCCCCAGGTATGGCGACAGGGGCTACGAGCAGTACTTC; J gene: TRBJ2-7; V gene: TRBV6-1; clone size: once; D gene: TRBD1
CDR3 protein: CASSPRGKPLIGYTF; CDR3 DNA: TGTGCCAGCAGTCCACGAGGAAAACCCCTAATTGGCTACACCTTC; J gene: TRBJ1-2; V gene: TRBV28; clone size: few; D gene: NA
CDR3 protein: CASLTQWTGGSPQHF; CDR3 DNA: TGTGCCAGCCTCACACAGTGGACAGGGGGCTCGCCCCAGCATTTT; J gene: TRBJ1-5; V gene: TRBV28; clone size: NA; D gene: TRBD1
CDR3 protein: CASSLDQGQGFDYYGYTF; CDR3 DNA: TGTGCCAGCAGCTTAGATCAGGGACAGGGATTTGACTACTATGGCTACACCTTC; J gene: TRBJ1-2; V gene: TRBV11-3; clone size: few; D gene: TRBD1
CDR3 protein: CAGSWDRVNSPLHF; CDR3 DNA: TGTGCCGGCAGCTGGGACAGAGTTAATTCACCCCTCCACTTT; J gene: TRBJ1-6; V gene: TRBV5-4; clone size: NA; D gene: TRBD1
CDR3 protein: CATSTGVLSEQYF; CDR3 DNA: TGCGCCACCTCGACAGGGGTTCTTTCCGAGCAGTACTTC; J gene: TRBJ2-7; V gene: TRBV4-1; clone size: NA; D gene: TRBD1
CDR3 protein: CAWRSGTGAGEQYF; CDR3 DNA: TGTGCCTGGAGGTCCGGGACAGGGGCTGGCGAGCAGTACTTC; J gene: TRBJ2-7; V gene: TRBV30; clone size: NA; D gene: TRBD1
CDR3 protein: CASSIEGRNNEQFF; CDR3 DNA: TGTGCCAGTAGTATTGAGGGGAGGAACAATGAGCAGTTCTTC; J gene: TRBJ2-1; V gene: TRBV19; clone size: NA; D gene: NA
CDR3 protein: CASSLVPGNTEAFF; CDR3 DNA: TGTGCCAGCAGCTTAGTTCCAGGGAACACTGAAGCTTTCTTT; J gene: TRBJ1-1; V gene: TRBV11-2; clone size: once; D gene: NA
CDR3 protein: CASSSINRGNNEQFF; CDR3 DNA: TGTGCCAGCAGTTCTATCAACAGGGGAAACAATGAGCAGTTCTTC; J gene: TRBJ2-1; V gene: TRBV6-1; clone size: few; D gene: TRBD1
CDR3 protein: CASRKRRINEQFF; CDR3 DNA: TGCGCCAGCAGAAAGCGTAGAATCAATGAGCAGTTCTTC; J gene: TRBJ2-1; V gene: TRBV10-2; clone size: NA; D gene: NA
CDR3 protein: CARSFRQGNGYTF; CDR3 DNA: TGTGCCAGAAGCTTCCGACAGGGGAACGGCTACACCTTC; J gene: TRBJ1-2; V gene: TRBV7-5; clone size: NA; D gene: NA